This TCR beta chain appears in the sequencing data of a study of T cells after posttransplantation cyclophosphamide. Note on this clone: The target antigen is unknown.

Overall study findings and caveats: Tissue-infiltrating T cells from skin or gut overlapped little with blood T cells.

Sequenced by immunoSEQ multiplex PCR; TCRdb stores in-frame clones only, minus some. The sample has about 9,800 clones; 89% are singletons. Sampled 1 year posttransplant, controls received myeloablative marrow transplants, methotrexate and a calcineurin inhibitor. This CDR3 is 14 amino acids long. The J segment lost 4 bases and the V segment lost 4 bases, leaving 3 bases of the junction unmatched. Germline V gene sequence: CDR1 SGHDN, CDR2 FVKESK. This TCR was sampled from a male patient in his 50s who received an allogeneic stem cell transplant from an unrelated donor, was CMV-positive, and had chronic GVHD only. A share of the T cells may be of graft donor origin. The sequences come from PBMCs, collected about 430 days after allogeneic stem cell transplant with calcineurin inhibitor and methotrexate. The chain combines TRBV14 with TRBJ2-3; 9 bases map to TRBD1. The DNA of the CDR3 is TGTGCCAGCAGCCCACGGACAGGGGCAGATACGCAGTATTTT. Amino acids: CASSPRTGADTQYF.